This section outlines one TCR beta chain sequence together with its context. The target antigen is unknown. The source of the sample is a study of T cells in localized non-small cell lung cancer. Germline V gene data show CDR1 as MDHEN and CDR2 as SYDVKM. Trimming at V came to 7 bases and at J to 8 bases, leaving 14 bases not matched to a gene. The CDR3 contains 16 residues. The study's findings and limits: Blood T cell density predicted longer survival; adjacent-lung clonality, shorter. There were a median roughly 62 of the top 100 tumor clones appearing in adjacent lung. Uninvolved adjacent lung, not tumor, had the highest T cell clonality. Heterogeneity stays possible, as sequencing covered only one tumor region.

Some clones are missing from TCRdb's copy, which holds only in-frame ones; the method was immunoSEQ multiplex PCR. The sample yields over 4,500 clones, 35% to 45% seen once. The source is a male donor aged 60 or older with stage I squamous cell lung carcinoma. The sequenced sample was lung tumor tissue, obtained before any cancer treatment. The chain has TRBV28 and TRBJ2-1; 10 positions match TRBD2. The CDR3 sequence is CASTPAGLADWDEQFF. In nucleotides, the CDR3 is TGTGCCAGCACCCCCGCAGGACTAGCGGATTGGGATGAGCAGTTCTTC.